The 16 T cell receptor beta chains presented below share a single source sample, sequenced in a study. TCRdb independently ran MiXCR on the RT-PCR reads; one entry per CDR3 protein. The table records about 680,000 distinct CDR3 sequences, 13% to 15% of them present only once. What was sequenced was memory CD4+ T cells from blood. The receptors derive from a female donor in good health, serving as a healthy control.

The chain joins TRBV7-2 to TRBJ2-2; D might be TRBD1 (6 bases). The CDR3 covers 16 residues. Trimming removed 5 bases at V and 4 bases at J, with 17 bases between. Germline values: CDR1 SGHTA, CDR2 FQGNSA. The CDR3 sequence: CASSGWGQGSTGELFF. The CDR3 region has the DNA TGTGCCAGCAGCGGTTGGGGTCAGGGGAGCACCGGGGAGCTGTTTTTT.

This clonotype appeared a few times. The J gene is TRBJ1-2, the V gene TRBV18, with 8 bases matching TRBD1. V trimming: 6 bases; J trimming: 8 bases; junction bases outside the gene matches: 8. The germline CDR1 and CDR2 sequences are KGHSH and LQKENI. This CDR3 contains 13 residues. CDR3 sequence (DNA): TGTGCCAGCTCTCACGACAGGGGCGGAGGCTACACCTTC. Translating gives CASSHDRGGGYTF. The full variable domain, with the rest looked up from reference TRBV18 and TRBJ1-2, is NAGVMQNPRHLVRRRGQEARLRCSPMKGHSHVYWYRQLPEEGLKFMVYLQKENIIDESGMPKERFSAEFPKEGPSILRIQQVVRGDSAAYFCASSHDRGGGYTFGSGTRLTVV.

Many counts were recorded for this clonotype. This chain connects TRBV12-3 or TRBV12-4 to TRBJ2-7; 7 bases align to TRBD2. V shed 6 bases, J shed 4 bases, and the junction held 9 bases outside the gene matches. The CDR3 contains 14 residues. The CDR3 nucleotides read TGTGCCAGCAGGGAGGCGGGGGTAACATACGAGCAGTACTTC. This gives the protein CASREAGVTYEQYF.

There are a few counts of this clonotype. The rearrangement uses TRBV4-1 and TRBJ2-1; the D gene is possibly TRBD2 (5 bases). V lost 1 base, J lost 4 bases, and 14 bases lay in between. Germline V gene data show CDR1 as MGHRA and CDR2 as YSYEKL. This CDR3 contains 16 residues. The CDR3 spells CASSQGRGHTYNEQFF. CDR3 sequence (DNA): TGCGCCAGCAGCCAAGGGCGAGGGCATACTTACAATGAGCAGTTCTTC.

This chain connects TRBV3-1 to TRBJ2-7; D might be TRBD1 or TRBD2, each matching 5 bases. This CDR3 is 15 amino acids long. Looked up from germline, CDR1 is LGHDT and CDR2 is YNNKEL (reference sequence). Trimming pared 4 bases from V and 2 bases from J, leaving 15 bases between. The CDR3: CASSPMRATAYEQYF. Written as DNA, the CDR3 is TGTGCCAGCAGCCCAATGCGGGCGACAGCCTACGAGCAGTACTTC.

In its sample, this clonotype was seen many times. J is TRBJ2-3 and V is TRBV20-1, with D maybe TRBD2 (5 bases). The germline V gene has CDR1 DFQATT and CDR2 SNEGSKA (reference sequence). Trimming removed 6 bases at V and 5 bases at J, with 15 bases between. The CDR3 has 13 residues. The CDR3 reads CSAIVPGIDTQYF. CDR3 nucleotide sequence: TGCAGTGCCATCGTTCCCGGGATAGATACGCAGTATTTT.

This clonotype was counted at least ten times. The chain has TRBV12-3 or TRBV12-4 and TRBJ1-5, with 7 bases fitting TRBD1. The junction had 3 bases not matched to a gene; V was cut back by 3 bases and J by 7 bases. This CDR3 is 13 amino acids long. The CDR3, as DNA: TGTGCCAGCAGTTTCGGACAGGTACAGCCCCAGCATTTT. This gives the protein CASSFGQVQPQHF.

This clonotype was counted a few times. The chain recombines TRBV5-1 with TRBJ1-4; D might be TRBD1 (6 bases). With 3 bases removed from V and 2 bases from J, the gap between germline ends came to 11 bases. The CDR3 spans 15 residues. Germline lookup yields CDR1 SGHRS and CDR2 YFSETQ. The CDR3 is CASSYDRTTNEKLFF. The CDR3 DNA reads TGCGCCAGCAGCTACGACAGGACCACTAATGAAAAACTGTTTTTT.

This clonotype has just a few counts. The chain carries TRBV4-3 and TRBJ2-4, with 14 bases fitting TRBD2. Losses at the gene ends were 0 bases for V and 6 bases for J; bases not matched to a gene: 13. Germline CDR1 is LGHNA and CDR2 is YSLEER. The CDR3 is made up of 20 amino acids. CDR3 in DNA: TGCGCCAGCAGCCAAGAGGGTCTGACTAGCGGGAGGGCCTCGGGAAACATTCAGTACTTC. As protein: CASSQEGLTSGRASGNIQYF.

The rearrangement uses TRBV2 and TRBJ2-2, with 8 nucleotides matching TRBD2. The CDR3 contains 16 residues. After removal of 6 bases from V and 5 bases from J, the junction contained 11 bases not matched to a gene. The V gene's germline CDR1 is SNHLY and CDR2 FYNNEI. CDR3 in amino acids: CASRAGASGRTGELFF. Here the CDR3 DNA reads TGTGCCAGCAGGGCCGGGGCTAGCGGGCGGACCGGGGAGCTGTTTTTT.

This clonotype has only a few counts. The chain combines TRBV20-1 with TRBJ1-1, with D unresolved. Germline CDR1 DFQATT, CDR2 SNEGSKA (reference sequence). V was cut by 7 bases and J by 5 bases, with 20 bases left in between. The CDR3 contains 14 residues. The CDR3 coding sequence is TGCAGTGTTTCCCCTGGCAGGAAAGGGACTGAAGCTTTCTTT. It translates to CSVSPGRKGTEAFF.

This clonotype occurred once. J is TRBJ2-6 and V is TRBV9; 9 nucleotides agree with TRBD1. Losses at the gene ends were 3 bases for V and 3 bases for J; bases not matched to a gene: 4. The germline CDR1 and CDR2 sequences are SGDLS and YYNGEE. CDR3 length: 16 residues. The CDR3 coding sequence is TGTGCCAGCAGCGCGGGACAGGGTTTTGGGGCCAACGTCCTGACTTTC. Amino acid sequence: CASSAGQGFGANVLTF.

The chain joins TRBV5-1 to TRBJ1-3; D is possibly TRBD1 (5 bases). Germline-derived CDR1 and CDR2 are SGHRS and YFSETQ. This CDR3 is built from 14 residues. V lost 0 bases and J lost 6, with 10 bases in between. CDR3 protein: CASSLAGYQNTIYF. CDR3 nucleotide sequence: TGCGCCAGCAGCTTGGCAGGGTATCAAAACACCATATATTTT.

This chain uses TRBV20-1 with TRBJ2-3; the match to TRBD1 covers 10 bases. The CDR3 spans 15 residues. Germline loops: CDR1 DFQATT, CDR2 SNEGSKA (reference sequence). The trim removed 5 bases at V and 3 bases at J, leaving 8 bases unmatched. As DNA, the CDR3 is TGCAGTGCTCCCAAAGGGGGACAGGGGACAGATACGCAGTATTTT. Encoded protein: CSAPKGGQGTDTQYF.

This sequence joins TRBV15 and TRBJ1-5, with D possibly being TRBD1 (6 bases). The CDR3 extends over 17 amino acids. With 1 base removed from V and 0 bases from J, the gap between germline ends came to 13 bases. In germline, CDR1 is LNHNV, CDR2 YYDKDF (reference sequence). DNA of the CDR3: TGTGCCACCAGCAGAGGTAGAGGACAGAGTAGCAATCAGCCCCAGCATTTT. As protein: CATSRGRGQSSNQPQHF.

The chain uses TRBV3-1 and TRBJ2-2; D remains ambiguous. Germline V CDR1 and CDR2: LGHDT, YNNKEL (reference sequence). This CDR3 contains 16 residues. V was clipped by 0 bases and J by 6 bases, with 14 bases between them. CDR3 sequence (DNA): TGTGCCAGCAGCCAAGAATCACGACCGGGCGCCGGGGAGCTGTTTTTT. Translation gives CASSQESRPGAGELFF.